This record looks at one TCR beta chain sequence and its context. The sample originates from a study of control samples from healthy donors and cancer patients. Profiled with immunoSEQ multiplex PCR; TCRdb holds only in-frame clones, not every one. The sample lists approximately 35,000 clones, about 94% occurring once. The source is a man aged 40-49 years with colorectal cancer. Sample: PBMCs.

CDR3 amino acids: CASSSEGVSGNTIYF. DNA of the CDR3: TGTGCCAGCAGCTCTGAGGGAGTCTCTGGAAACACCATATATTTT. V and J are TRBV5-6 and TRBJ1-3; D is undetermined. V dropped 3 bases and J dropped 0 bases, with 10 bases sitting between them. Germline CDR1 and CDR2: SGHDT and YYEEEE. This CDR3 has 15 amino acids. The whole variable domain, remainder taken from reference TRBV5-6 and TRBJ1-3, is DAGVTQSPTHLIKTRGQQVTLRCSPKSGHDTVSWYQQALGQGPQFIFQYYEEEERQRGNFPDRFSGHQFPNYSSELNVNALLLGDSALYLCASSSEGVSGNTIYFGEGSWLTVV.